This T cell receptor (beta chain) was identified during a study of blood T cell repertoires in COVID-19 (dated by TCRdb to between 2020 and 2021). As for the study more broadly: Samples from collaborators originated in the United States, Italy and Spain and spanned both the acute and convalescent phases of COVID-19. Subjects who had been exposed to COVID-19, were actively infected with it, or had recovered from it provided the deeply sampled blood TCRbeta repertoires that made up the dataset. The samples were drawn from two sources: the first 160 participants of the ongoing ImmuneRACE study, and 950 to 1,500 subjects contributed by 6 global collaborators. Nearly every sample came with metadata listing a de-identified subject ID, COVID-19 status, age in years and sex. HLA class I and class II types, where available, came from metadata supplied by the sample provider rather than from assay-based typing. The material from the prospective study consisted of cDNA or gDNA derived from T cells, B-cell-depleted T cells, or PBMCs. The repertoires were made available in a free public database intended to serve as a resource for research on the immune response to SARS-CoV-2.

In the prospective study, participants were about 18 to 95 years old, resided in approximately 25 geographic areas of the United States, and were enrolled through a virtual design. To assign participants to cohorts, the prospective study relied on clinical history that participants themselves reported in a screening survey and a study questionnaire. ImmuneRACE Cohort 3 recovered participants were defined by two consecutive negative NP/OP PCR tests, healthcare professional clearance, or symptom resolution. Each participant in the prospective study had whole blood, serum and a nasopharyngeal or oropharyngeal swab collected by mobile phlebotomists. Over a roughly 2-month period, participants in the prospective study had the option of providing additional blood draws and questionnaires. Blood samples from the prospective study were shipped frozen or at room temperature prior to DNA extraction. The immunoSEQ Assay, a bias-controlled multiplex PCR, was used to amplify TCRbeta CDR3 regions from genomic DNA. The study's processing was this. Nucleated cell counts per sample were estimated from amplification of reference gene primers within the assay. To quantify the absolute abundance of each unique TCRbeta CDR3 rearrangement, sequence reads were collapsed and filtered. Productive Simpson clonality was computed per sample as the square root of Simpson's diversity index over productive rearrangements. TCRdb mirrors the immuneACCESS table, restricted to in-frame sequences. Some clones are absent from its copies; in checked studies, under half trace to an unresolved V gene, and the reason for the others is unknown. That table supplies the V and J calls and clone size; D and trimming were determined from the DNA. This sample lists 110,000 to 150,000 clones; around 73% were detected once. Of the sample, over 5% falls within the top ten clones.

V was cut back by 6 bases and J by 0 bases, leaving a gap of 11 bases between them. The germline V gene encodes CDR1 MNHEY and CDR2 SVGAGI. The CDR3 goes from the cysteine to the phenylalanine over 14 residues. The entry retains the CDR3 DNA only, 42 bases that are in frame from base 1. As concerns this clone: The antigen it binds to is not known. No much larger clone is present one base from it, and per-base qualities are unavailable.

The study at large found these results: Clinical and demographic metadata were provided uncurated, with the amount varying by source and participant.

Input material: PBMCs or T cells enriched from blood (not recorded which). The chain is made from TRBV6-5 and TRBJ1-1, and the D gene may be TRBD1, 5 bases matching. The receptor was derived from a woman in her forties or fifties who had recovered from COVID-19. This receptor has the CDR3 CASSWGTMNTEAFF. The sequence in DNA is TGTGCCAGCAGCTGGGGGACTATGAACACTGAAGCTTTCTTT.